This T cell receptor beta chain was obtained from a study of blood T cell repertoires in COVID-19. Study background: Italy, Spain and the United States were the sources of the convalescent and acute COVID-19 samples. T cells, B-cell-depleted T cells, or PBMCs supplied cDNA or gDNA.

This CDR3 spans 15 amino acids. V gave up 5 bases and J gave up 4 bases; unmatched junction bases: 9. Looked up from germline, CDR1 is SGHAT and CDR2 is FQNNGV. Clones were read by immunoSEQ multiplex PCR, and TCRdb kept only the in-frame ones, dropping some. The repertoire holds around 230,000 clones, with 75% to 85% as singletons. Participant reports of clinical history set cohort assignment. Recovered status in Cohort 3 required two negative PCRs, clearance, or symptom resolution. This TCR was recovered from a man in his forties who had recovered from COVID-19. The source material was PBMCs or T cells enriched from blood (not recorded which). This sequence joins TRBV11-2 and TRBJ2-5, with 8 nucleotides matching TRBD2. The CDR3 DNA sequence: TGTGCCAGCAGCCAGGACCGGGGGGGCCGAGAGACCCAGTACTTC. The encoded protein is CASSQDRGGRETQYF.